The clone carrying this TCR beta chain was recorded many times. Its antigen is still unknown. CDR3 length equals 15 residues. Unmatched junction bases numbered 5, after V lost 2 bases and J lost 6 bases. Germline-derived CDR1 and CDR2 are SEHNR and FQNEAQ (reference sequence). The CDR3 regions of TCR beta were amplified from RNA transcripts. The study used the HTBI primer set for a first-round RT-PCR of the TCR CDR3. Via MiXCR, TCRdb re-called the multiplex PCR reads, giving one row per CDR3 protein. Here the sample spans some 350,000 distinct CDR3 sequences, 15% to 18% being singletons. The sample is drawn from a study of T cells in Graves' hyperthyroidism and ophthalmopathy. Overall study: Pretreatment peripheral blood was obtained at initial diagnosis. Study-wide points: Separating ophthalmopathy from stable hyperthyroidism was achieved by a 13 V-J model.

Sample: blood. The rearrangement links TRBV7-9 to TRBJ2-3; TRBD1 matches 10 bases. The TCR originated in a woman between 18 and 29 years old with Graves' hyperthyroidism that later progressed to Graves' ophthalmopathy. The CDR3 is CASSLWDRGYDTQYF. The CDR3 coding sequence is TGTGCCAGCAGCTTATGGGACAGGGGTTACGATACGCAGTATTTT.